A single sample gave rise to the 29 T cell receptor beta chains below, sequenced in a study of T cells in Graves' hyperthyroidism and ophthalmopathy. Authors of the study amplified TCR beta CDR3 regions from RNA transcripts. In the first-round RT-PCR of the TCR CDR3, the HTBI primer set was used. Using its own MiXCR run on the multiplex PCR reads, TCRdb lists one record per CDR3 protein. The sample holds roughly 500,000 distinct CDR3 sequences, around 45% seen once. The sequencing sample was made of peripheral blood or thyroid tissue (not recorded which). These receptor sequences come from an adult woman with Graves' disease, either hyperthyroidism or ophthalmopathy (not recorded which).

This clonotype was observed many times. This chain connects TRBV5-6 to TRBJ2-7; D assignment may be TRBD1 or TRBD2 (6 bases each). V lost 2 bases and J lost 3, with 9 bases in between. This CDR3 spans 13 amino acids. Germline V gene data show CDR1 as SGHDT and CDR2 as YYEEEE. CDR3 protein: CASSFGGYYEQYF. The DNA of the CDR3 is TGTGCCAGCAGCTTCGGGGGCTACTACGAGCAGTACTTC.

As concerns this clonotype: A read error may account for a junction end that differs from germline. This chain links TRBV15 with TRBJ1-2; the D is unclear. Germline lookup yields CDR1 LNHNV and CDR2 YYDKDF (reference sequence). CDR3 length: 12 residues. The CDR3: CATSRDGYGHTF. CDR3 DNA sequence: TGTGCCACCAGCAGAGACGGCTATGGCCACACCTTC. The full variable domain, in which reference TRBV15 and TRBJ1-2 provide the parts outside the CDR3, is DAMVIQNPRYQVTQFGKPVTLSCSQTLNHNVMYWYQQKSSQAPKLLFHYYDKDFNNEADTPDNFQSRRPNTSFCFLDIRSPGLGDTAMYLCATSRDGYGHTFGSGTRLTVV.

This clonotype was seen a handful of times. This chain joins TRBV12-3 or TRBV12-4 and TRBJ1-2, with D perhaps TRBD1 (6 bases). The CDR3 is 14 amino acids. Trimming shortened V by 2 bases and J by 1 base, and 8 bases separated the two germline ends. CDR3 nucleotides: TGTGCCAGCAGTTTAACAGGGCTTAACTATGGCTACACCTTC. Translation: CASSLTGLNYGYTF.

The table lists this clonotype with many counts. The rearrangement joins TRBV7-9 to TRBJ2-7, with TRBD2 matching over 10 bases. CDR1 is SEHNR, CDR2 FQNEAQ, per germline (reference sequence). This CDR3 is 18 amino acids long. Unmatched junction bases numbered 15, after V lost 2 bases and J lost 5 bases. The CDR3 DNA follows: TGTGCCAGCAGCTTAAAGGGGGGAGGGCTAGCGGGGGCGAACGAGCAGTACTTC. It is translated as CASSLKGGGLAGANEQYF.

This clonotype has just one count. V and J are TRBV20-1 and TRBJ2-7, with 7 nucleotides matching TRBD2. Germline loops: CDR1 DFQATT, CDR2 SNEGSKA (reference sequence). The trim removed 0 bases at V and 3 bases at J, leaving 8 bases unmatched. The CDR3 contains 15 residues. The CDR3 DNA sequence: TGCAGTGCTAGAGATGGCGGGGGATCCCTCTACGAGCAGTACTTC. Encoded protein: CSARDGGGSLYEQYF.

This clonotype was counted ten times or more. The chain recombines TRBV2 with TRBJ2-7; D not certain. The CDR3 covers 11 residues. V lost 7 bases to trimming and J lost 9 bases, with 13 bases between them. Germline-derived CDR1 and CDR2 are SNHLY and FYNNEI. The CDR3 sequence: CASTPSAVQYF. CDR3 bases: TGTGCCAGCACCCCCTCGGCGGTGCAGTACTTC.

This clonotype was seen a handful of times. J is TRBJ2-7 and V is TRBV6-1; D could derive from TRBD1 or TRBD2 (5 bases each). Germline values: CDR1 MNHNS, CDR2 SASEGT. Trimming took off 7 bases at V and 2 bases at J, with 15 bases between the two ends. This CDR3 is 14 amino acids long. The CDR3 DNA follows: TGTGCCAGCAAATCCCCCGGGGCCCCCTACGAGCAGTACTTC. It translates to CASKSPGAPYEQYF.

This chain links TRBV29-1 with TRBJ1-1; D remains unclear. CDR1 and CDR2 from the germline V gene are SQVTM and ANQGSEA. V lost 5 bases, J lost 3 bases, and 7 bases lay in between. The CDR3 has 11 amino acids. The CDR3 nucleotides read TGCAGCGTTTCGGAGGACACTGAAGCTTTCTTT. Amino acid sequence: CSVSEDTEAFF. The full variable domain, completed using reference TRBV29-1 and TRBJ1-1, is SAVISQKPSRDICQRGTSLTIQCQVDSQVTMMFWYRQQPGQSLTLIATANQGSEATYESGFVIDKFPISRPNLTFSTLTVSNMSPEDSSIYLCSVSEDTEAFFGQGTRLTVV.

This clonotype was observed a handful of times. V usage is TRBV10-3 and J usage is TRBJ1-6; tentatively, D is TRBD1 (6 bases). Trimming left V 1 base short and J 7 bases short, with 11 bases between. CDR3 size: 15 residues. The germline gives CDR1 ENHRY, CDR2 SYGVKD. Written as DNA, the CDR3 is TGTGCCATCAGTGAGTTACAGGGTTGGAATTCACCCCTCCACTTT. Its translation: CAISELQGWNSPLHF.

Concerning this clonotype: The junction differs from germline at one of its ends, possibly a read error. The V call is TRBV7-9, the J call TRBJ2-1; D uncertain. This CDR3 contains 13 residues. Germline CDR1 and CDR2: SEHNR and FQNEAQ (reference sequence). In DNA, the CDR3 is TGTGCCAGCAGCCCCAGGAGTAACAATGGGCAGTTCTTC. Translating gives CASSPRSNNGQFF.

This clonotype occurred once. The CDR3 carries no conserved terminal phenylalanine or tryptophan, so it likely arises from a read error. Because the CDR3's place on the DNA is in doubt, the DNA is left out and the CDR3 is given as listed by TCRdb. The gene calls are TRBV20-1 and TRBJ1-1; the table's D call of TRBD1 was not tested on the DNA. In germline, CDR1 is DFQATT, CDR2 SNEGSKA (reference sequence). Termini included, the CDR3 measures 8 amino acids. The CDR3 region is CSASGQFY.

This clonotype was counted ten times or more. The J gene is TRBJ1-6, the V gene TRBV7-3, with no clear D. CDR1 and CDR2 (germline): SGHTA, FQGTGA. This CDR3 region has 12 residues. V was trimmed by 6 bases and J by 10 bases, leaving 10 bases between them. The CDR3 spells CASRTGNSPLHF. The CDR3 DNA is TGTGCCAGCAGGACCGGGAACTCACCCCTCCACTTT.

The CDR3, as DNA: TGCGCCAGCAGCTTGTCAGACGTCCTGACTTTC. Protein product: CASSLSDVLTF. This chain uses TRBV5-1 with TRBJ2-6; no definite D call. Trimming cost V 1 base and J 11 bases, with 4 bases left between them. This CDR3 spans 11 amino acids. Looked up from germline, CDR1 is SGHRS and CDR2 is YFSETQ.

This chain links TRBV7-9 with TRBJ1-2; 9 bases agree with TRBD1. From germline, CDR1 is SEHNR and CDR2 FQNEAQ (reference sequence). The CDR3 consists of 14 residues. J was trimmed by 5 bases and V by 4 bases; bases with no gene match: 5. The CDR3 is CASSWDRAGYGYTF. CDR3 DNA sequence: TGTGCCAGCAGCTGGGACAGGGCAGGATATGGCTACACCTTC.

This clonotype was seen repeatedly, ten times or more. This sequence joins TRBV30 and TRBJ1-1, with TRBD1 as a possible D gene (5 bases). With 4 bases removed from V and 2 bases from J, the gap between germline ends came to 11 bases. Germline values: CDR1 GTSNPN, CDR2 SVGIG (reference sequence). The CDR3 extends over 13 amino acids. The CDR3 sequence: CAWTLDSNTEAFF. DNA for the CDR3: TGTGCCTGGACCTTAGACAGTAACACTGAAGCTTTCTTT.

V usage is TRBV7-6 and J usage is TRBJ2-7; D may be TRBD2 (7 bases). Germline V gives CDR1 SGHVS, CDR2 FNYEAQ. V was clipped by 4 bases and J by 7 bases, with 17 bases between them. The CDR3 totals 14 residues. CDR3 protein: CASSSRGAQEEQYF. The CDR3 DNA follows: TGTGCCAGCAGCTCACGGGGGGCCCAAGAAGAGCAGTACTTC.

This clonotype turned up a few times. V usage is TRBV19 and J usage is TRBJ2-1, with TRBD1 as a possible D gene (6 bases). V gave up 0 bases and J gave up 1 base, with 7 bases separating them. Germline CDR1 reads LNHDA; CDR2 reads SQIVND (reference sequence). The CDR3 spans 15 residues. The CDR3 bases are TGTGCCAGTAGTATAGATCAGGGGTCCTACAATGAGCAGTTCTTC. It translates to CASSIDQGSYNEQFF.

This clonotype was seen at least ten times. The rearrangement uses TRBV7-9 and TRBJ1-1; tentative D call: TRBD1 (5 bases). The ends were cut back, 0 bases at V and 2 bases at J, with 16 bases in the middle. The CDR3 has 17 amino acids. Germline values: CDR1 SEHNR, CDR2 FQNEAQ (reference sequence). The DNA for the CDR3 is TGTGCCAGCAGCTTAGCCCCTGTCGGAAGGGGTAACACTGAAGCTTTCTTT. Amino acids: CASSLAPVGRGNTEAFF.

The V and J genes are TRBV2 and TRBJ1-1; D call uncertain. Germline loops: CDR1 SNHLY, CDR2 FYNNEI. This CDR3 spans 11 amino acids. The V gene lost 7 bases and the J gene lost 6 bases, with 9 bases spanning the gap. The DNA for the CDR3 is TGTGCCAGCATACGAGGAGCTGAAGCTTTCTTT. It yields the protein CASIRGAEAFF.

This clonotype occurred a few times. A much larger clone differs by one base, so this may be a read error. The V call is TRBV20-1, the J call TRBJ2-7; TRBD1 matches 9 bases. The CDR3 runs 15 residues. Germline V gene data show CDR1 as DFQATT and CDR2 as SNEGSKA (reference sequence). The V and J ends lost 6 bases and 2 bases, in that order; junction bases with no gene match: 11. The CDR3 spells CSAPRQGVGTYEQYF. The CDR3 DNA reads as TGCAGTGCCCCGAGACAGGGGGTGGGCACCTACGAGCAGTACTTC.

This chain joins TRBV10-3 and TRBJ2-5, with 9 bases fitting TRBD2. In germline, CDR1 is ENHRY, CDR2 SYGVKD. Unmatched junction bases numbered 4, after V lost 2 bases and J lost 0 bases. The CDR3 is 16 amino acids. The CDR3 reads CAISEEGTSYQETQYF. In DNA, the CDR3 is TGTGCCATCAGTGAGGAGGGGACTAGCTACCAAGAGACCCAGTACTTC.

This CDR3 is CASSAPDRDTGELFF. The DNA of the CDR3 is TGTGCCAGCAGCGCCCCGGACAGAGACACCGGGGAGCTGTTTTTT. The V gene is TRBV7-9, the J gene TRBJ2-2; TRBD1 is a possible D gene (6 bases). The germline gives CDR1 SEHNR, CDR2 FQNEAQ (reference sequence). With 5 bases removed from V and 3 bases from J, the gap between germline ends came to 13 bases. The CDR3 covers 15 residues.

V and J are TRBV18 and TRBJ2-7, with TRBD1 identical over 7 bases. Germline-derived CDR1 and CDR2 are KGHSH and LQKENI. The CDR3 runs to 15 residues. The junction had 7 bases not matched to a gene; V was cut back by 2 bases and J by 3 bases. As DNA, the CDR3 is TGTGCCAGCTCACCAATCGACAGGGTGAGCTACGAGCAGTACTTC. This codes for CASSPIDRVSYEQYF. Complete variable domain (other parts from reference TRBV18 and TRBJ2-7): NAGVMQNPRHLVRRRGQEARLRCSPMKGHSHVYWYRQLPEEGLKFMVYLQKENIIDESGMPKERFSAEFPKEGPSILRIQQVVRGDSAAYFCASSPIDRVSYEQYFGPGTRLTVT.

The chain uses TRBV24-1 and TRBJ2-6, with TRBD2 matching 7 bases. Looked up from germline, CDR1 is KGHDR and CDR2 is SFDVKD. The V segment lost 6 bases and the J segment 2 bases; nucleotides outside the gene matches: 3. The CDR3 spans 15 residues. CDR3: CATSSGVAGANVLTF. CDR3 bases: TGTGCCACCAGTAGCGGGGTCGCTGGGGCCAACGTCCTGACTTTC.

This sequence joins TRBV2 and TRBJ1-3, with 7 bases fitting TRBD1. Germline CDR1 and CDR2: SNHLY and FYNNEI. This CDR3 contains 14 residues. J lost 10 bases, V lost 3 bases, and 9 bases had no gene match. DNA for the CDR3: TGTGCCAGCAGTGATCTAGCGGGACAGTCGACCATATATTTT. Translation gives CASSDLAGQSTIYF.

V is TRBV29-1 and J is TRBJ1-2; D is possibly TRBD1 (6 bases). This CDR3 is 13 amino acids long. Germline V gene sequence: CDR1 SQVTM, CDR2 ANQGSEA. V was trimmed by 7 bases and J by 0 bases, leaving 12 bases between them. The CDR3 DNA reads TGCAGCGGAGAAGGGGGGACTAACTATGGCTACACCTTC. The encoded protein is CSGEGGTNYGYTF.

The chain recombines TRBV3-1 with TRBJ1-5, with D unresolved. CDR1 LGHDT and CDR2 YNNKEL come from the germline V gene (reference sequence). V shed 0 bases and J shed 6 bases, with 6 bases lying between them. CDR3 length: 13 residues. As DNA, the CDR3 is TGTGCCAGCAGCCAAGATTTTGGTCAGCCCCAGCATTTT. The encoded protein is CASSQDFGQPQHF.

This clonotype has a count of ten or more. The rearrangement joins TRBV20-1 to TRBJ1-2; TRBD1 agrees at 10 bases. Germline loops: CDR1 DFQATT, CDR2 SNEGSKA (reference sequence). This CDR3 spans 14 amino acids. J gave up 3 bases and V 6 bases, and 7 bases lay outside the gene matches. CDR3 nucleotide sequence: TGCAGTGCCCCAAGGGACAGGGGACACTATGGCTACACCTTC. Protein sequence: CSAPRDRGHYGYTF.

The gene calls are TRBV9 and TRBJ1-2, with D maybe TRBD1 (5 bases). Germline V CDR1 and CDR2: SGDLS, YYNGEE. The CDR3 consists of 13 residues. V lost 2 bases and J lost 8, with 13 bases in between. The DNA of the CDR3 is TGTGCCAGCAGCGTGACGGGGGGTCTGGGCTACACCTTC. Translating it yields CASSVTGGLGYTF. The full variable domain, with the rest looked up from reference TRBV9 and TRBJ1-2, is DSGVTQTPKHLITATGQRVTLRCSPRSGDLSVYWYQQSLDQGLQFLIQYYNGEERAKGNILERFSAQQFPDLHSELNLSSLELGDSALYFCASSVTGGLGYTFGSGTRLTVV.